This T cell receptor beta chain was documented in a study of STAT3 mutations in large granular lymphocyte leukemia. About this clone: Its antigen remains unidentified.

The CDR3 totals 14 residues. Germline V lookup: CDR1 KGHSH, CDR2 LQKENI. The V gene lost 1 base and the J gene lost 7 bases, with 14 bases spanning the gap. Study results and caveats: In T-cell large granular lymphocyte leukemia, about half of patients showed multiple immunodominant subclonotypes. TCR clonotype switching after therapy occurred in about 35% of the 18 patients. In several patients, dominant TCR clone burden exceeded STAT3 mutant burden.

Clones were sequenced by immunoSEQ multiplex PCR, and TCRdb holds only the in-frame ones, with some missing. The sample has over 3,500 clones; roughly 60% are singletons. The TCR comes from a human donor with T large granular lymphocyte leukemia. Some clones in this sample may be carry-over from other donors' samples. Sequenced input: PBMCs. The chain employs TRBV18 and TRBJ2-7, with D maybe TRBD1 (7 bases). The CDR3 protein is CASSPRQGEEEQYF. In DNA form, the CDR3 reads TGTGCCAGCTCACCACGGCAGGGGGAGGAAGAGCAGTACTTC.